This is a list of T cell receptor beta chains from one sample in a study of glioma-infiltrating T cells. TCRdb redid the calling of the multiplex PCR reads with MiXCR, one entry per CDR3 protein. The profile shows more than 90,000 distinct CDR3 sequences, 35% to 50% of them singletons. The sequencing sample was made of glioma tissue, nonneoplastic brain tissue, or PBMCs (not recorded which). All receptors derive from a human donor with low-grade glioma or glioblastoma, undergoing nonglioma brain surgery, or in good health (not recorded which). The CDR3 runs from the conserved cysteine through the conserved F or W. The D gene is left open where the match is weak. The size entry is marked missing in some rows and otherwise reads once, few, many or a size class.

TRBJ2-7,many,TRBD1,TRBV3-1,TGTGCCAGCAGCCTACAGGGGAGCTACGAGCAGTACTTC,CASSLQGSYEQYF
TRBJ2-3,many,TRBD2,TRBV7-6,TGTGCCAGCAGCGTCGGGACATCCTCGATCGGGGGGGCAGATACGCAGTATTTT,CASSVGTSSIGGADTQYF
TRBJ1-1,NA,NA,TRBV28,TGTGCCGGCAGTACTCACGGGGAAGTGAACACTGAAGCTCTCTTT,CAGSTHGEVNTEALF
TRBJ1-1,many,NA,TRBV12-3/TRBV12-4,TGTGCCAGCGGCACAAACAGATACACTGAAGCTTTCTTT,CASGTNRYTEAFF
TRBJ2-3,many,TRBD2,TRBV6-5,TGTGCCAGCAGTTACGTAGCGGGACTCACAGATACGCAGTATTTT,CASSYVAGLTDTQYF
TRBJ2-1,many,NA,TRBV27,TGTGCCAGCAGTTTCCCTCCCAGGGGCAAGACCTACAATGAGCAGTTCTTC,CASSFPPRGKTYNEQFF
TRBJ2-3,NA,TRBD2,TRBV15,TGTGCCACCAGCAGAGATACCCTAGCGGGAGAACCTACAGATACGCAATATTTT,CATSRDTLAGEPTDTQYF
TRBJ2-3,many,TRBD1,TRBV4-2,TGTGCCAGCAGCCTCAACAGGGGGATTGGCACAGATACGCAGTATTTT,CASSLNRGIGTDTQYF
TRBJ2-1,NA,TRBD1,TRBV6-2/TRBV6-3,TGTGCCAGCAGATCGGGACAGGGGGCCTATGAGCAGTTCTTC,CASRSGQGAYEQFF
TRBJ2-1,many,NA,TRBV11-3,TGTGCCAGCAGCTTCTACAGGAGGGAAAGTGAGCAGTTCTTC,CASSFYRRESEQFF
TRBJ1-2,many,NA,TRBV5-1,TGCGCCAGCAGCCAGTCGAACTATGGCTACACCTTC,CASSQSNYGYTF
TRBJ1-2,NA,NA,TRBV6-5,TGTACCAGCAGTCTCCACCGACCGGACTATGGCTACACCTTC,CTSSLHRPDYGYTF
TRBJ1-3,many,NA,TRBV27,TGTGCCAGCAGTTTAGATTGGGCAAGCTCTGGAAACACCATATATTTT,CASSLDWASSGNTIYF
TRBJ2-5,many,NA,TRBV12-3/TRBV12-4,TGTGCCAGCAGTGCCTCTCAGGGGGGAACAGAGACCCAGTACTTC,CASSASQGGTETQYF
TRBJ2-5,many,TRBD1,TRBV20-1,TGCAGTGCTGACCGGGACAGGGGGCCTTCGAAGACCCAGTACTTC,CSADRDRGPSKTQYF
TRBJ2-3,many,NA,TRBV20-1,TGCAGTGCTACTAGATTAATCACAGATACGCAGTATTTT,CSATRLITDTQYF
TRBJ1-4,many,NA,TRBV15,TGTGCCACCAGCAGAGATACGCGGCTACCTGAAAAACTGTTTTTT,CATSRDTRLPEKLFF
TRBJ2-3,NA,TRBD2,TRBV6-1,TGTGCCAGGTTTAGCGGGGGCACAGATACGCAGTATTTT,CARFSGGTDTQYF
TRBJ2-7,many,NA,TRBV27,TGTGCCAGCAGTTTTCTCTCGGGACCCACACCGGTTACCTACGAGCAGTACTTC,CASSFLSGPTPVTYEQYF
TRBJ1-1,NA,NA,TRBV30,TGTGCGTGGAGTATACCAATAACGACAGGCGTTGAAGCTTTCTTT,CAWSIPITTGVEAFF
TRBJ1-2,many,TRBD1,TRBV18,TGTGCCAGCTCACCCGGGACAGGGACCTATGGCTACACCTTC,CASSPGTGTYGYTF
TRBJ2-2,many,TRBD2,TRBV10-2,TGCGCCAGCAGTGCGCTGGGAGGGCCCGACACCGGGGAGCTGTTTTTT,CASSALGGPDTGELFF
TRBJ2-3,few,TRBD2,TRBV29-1,TGCAGCGTTTTGAGCGGGGGGATATTCACAGATACGCAGTATTTT,CSVLSGGIFTDTQYF
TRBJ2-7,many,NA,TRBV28,TGTGCCAGCAGTTCGACACGGTACGAGCAGTACTTC,CASSSTRYEQYF
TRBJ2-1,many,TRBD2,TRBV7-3,TGTGCCAGCAGCCCCGGAAGTAGCGGGGGGGGTAGTGAGCAGTTCTTC,CASSPGSSGGGSEQFF
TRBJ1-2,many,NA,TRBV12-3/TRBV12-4,TGTGCCAGCAGTTTAATGTTACCCAGCGGCTATGGCTACACCTTC,CASSLMLPSGYGYTF
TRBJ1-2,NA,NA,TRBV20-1,TGCAGTGCTCGCCAGGGAATGAAGTATGGCTACGCCTTC,CSARQGMKYGYAF
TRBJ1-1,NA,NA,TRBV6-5,TGTGCCAGCAGCCCAGTTAGCCTCTCCCAGGGACACACTGAAGCTTTCTTT,CASSPVSLSQGHTEAFF
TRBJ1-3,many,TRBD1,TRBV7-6,TGTGCCAGCAGCACCGGGACAGTTGTATCCCGCTCTGGAAACACCATATATTTT,CASSTGTVVSRSGNTIYF
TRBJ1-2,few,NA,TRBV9,TGTGCCAGCAGCACGACAGGAAGGGGCTACACCTTC,CASSTTGRGYTF
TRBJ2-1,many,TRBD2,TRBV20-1,TGCAGTGCATTACCGGCTAGCGGGAGGTCGACCTACAATGAGCAGTTCTTC,CSALPASGRSTYNEQFF
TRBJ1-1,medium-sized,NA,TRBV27,TGTGCCAGCAGTTTAGTCACTGAAGCTTTCTTT,CASSLVTEAFF
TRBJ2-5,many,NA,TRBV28,TGTGCCAGCAGTTTAACCCCCGACGGCACACAAGAGACCCAGTACTTC,CASSLTPDGTQETQYF
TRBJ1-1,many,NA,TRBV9,TGTGCCAGCAGCGCCACCGTCTCCGGGAGAAGGACTGAAGCTTTCTTT,CASSATVSGRRTEAFF
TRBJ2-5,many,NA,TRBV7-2,TGTGCCAGCAGCTTAAAAGAGACCCAGTACTTC,CASSLKETQYF
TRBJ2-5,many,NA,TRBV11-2,TGTGCCAGCAGCTCGGTAGTGGGGGGGACCCAGTACTTC,CASSSVVGGTQYF
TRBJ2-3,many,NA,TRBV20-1,TGCAGTGCTAGAGCGGACGGAGCGGAGCAGTATTTT,CSARADGAEQYF